This is a list of T cell receptor beta chains from one sample in a study of Ad26.COV2.S vaccination and SARS-CoV-2 variants. Profiling relied on immunoSEQ multiplex PCR, and the TCRdb table lists in-frame clones only, not all of them. The repertoire has 440,000 or so clones, around 93% of them found once; the top ten carry around 1.8%. The sequencing used peripheral blood, collected in a trial of Ad26.COV2.S vaccine versus placebo. Every receptor here comes from a person aged 18 to 65 who received the Ad26.COV2.S COVID-19 vaccine or a placebo. Both conserved end residues are part of each CDR3. The D gene is left open where the match is weak. Clone size is given for some rows only: seen once, a few or many times, or a class if the clone is expanded.

>.|14|.|TRBJ1-1|TRBV28
CASTLGWRDTEAFF
TGTGCCAGCACCCTCGGGTGGAGAGACACTGAAGCTTTCTTT
>.|14|.|TRBJ2-1|TRBV6-5
CASRTLGPFDEQFF
TGTGCCAGCCGAACTCTAGGCCCGTTCGATGAGCAGTTCTTC
>.|12|.|TRBJ1-2|TRBV28
CASSYPPSGYTF
TGTGCCAGCAGTTATCCTCCCTCTGGCTACACCTTC
>.|15|.|TRBJ1-4|TRBV7-6
CASSLLRVTNEKLFF
TGTGCCAGCAGTCTTCTTAGGGTTACTAATGAAAAACTGTTTTTT
>.|16|.|TRBJ1-2|TRBV20-1
CSASWLQGRAFYGYTF
TGCAGTGCTAGTTGGTTGCAGGGGAGGGCTTTCTATGGCTACACCTTC
>.|13|.|TRBJ2-5|TRBV6-2/TRBV6-3
CASSYAAQETQYF
TGTGCCAGCAGTTACGCGGCCCAAGAGACCCAGTACTTC
>.|12|.|TRBJ1-1|TRBV30
CAWSVQRFEAFF
TGTGCCTGGAGTGTTCAGAGGTTTGAAGCTTTCTTT
>.|15|.|TRBJ1-4|TRBV10-3
CAISEFDRDDEKLFF
TGTGCCATCAGTGAGTTCGACCGGGACGATGAAAAACTGTTTTTT
>.|15|.|TRBJ1-5|TRBV28
CASTSPRQGYQPQHF
TGTGCCAGCACCTCACCCAGGCAGGGGTATCAGCCCCAGCATTTT
>.|14|.|TRBJ2-1|TRBV7-2
CASSLAGEYNEQFF
TGTGCCAGCAGCTTAGCGGGGGAGTACAATGAGCAGTTCTTC
>.|13|.|TRBJ2-3|TRBV6-4
CASSEGDTDTQYF
TGTGCCAGCAGTGAGGGGGACACAGATACGCAGTATTTT
>few|14|.|TRBJ1-3|TRBV9
CASSPRSGVNTIYF
TGTGCCAGCAGCCCTCGCTCCGGGGTAAACACCATATATTTT
>.|14|.|TRBJ1-2|TRBV7-2
CASSLAGLSYGYTF
TGTGCCAGCAGCTTAGCAGGCCTTTCCTATGGCTACACCTTC
>.|13|.|TRBJ1-3|TRBV9
CASSTSSGNTIYF
TGTGCCAGCAGTACCAGCTCTGGAAACACCATATATTTT
>.|18|TRBD1|TRBJ2-1|TRBV4-1
CASSQDRGLDRGWNEQFF
TGCGCCAGCAGCCAAGACCGTGGGTTAGACAGGGGATGGAATGAGCAGTTCTTC
>.|15|.|TRBJ1-5|TRBV6-5
CASSLSYNSNQPQHF
TGTGCCAGCAGTTTGAGCTACAATAGCAATCAGCCCCAGCATTTT
>.|17|.|TRBJ2-2|TRBV21-1
CASSKDRIGGDTGELFF
TGTGCCAGCAGCAAAGATAGAATCGGGGGAGACACCGGGGAGCTGTTTTTT
>.|15|TRBD2|TRBJ2-1|TRBV4-1
CASSQVAGGLNEQFF
TGCGCCAGCAGCCAAGTCGCGGGGGGGCTGAATGAGCAGTTCTTC
>.|16|.|TRBJ2-3|TRBV5-1
CASSLEPSGATDTQYF
TGCGCCAGCAGCTTGGAACCGTCAGGAGCCACAGATACGCAGTATTTT
>.|14|.|TRBJ2-5|TRBV3-1/TRBV3-2
CASSQLSGQETQYF
TGTGCCAGCAGCCAATTGTCGGGACAAGAGACCCAGTACTTC
>.|16|.|TRBJ1-5|TRBV7-2
CASSRGEPYSNQPQHF
TGTGCCAGCAGCCGGGGGGAGCCATATAGCAATCAGCCCCAGCATTTT
>.|14|.|TRBJ2-7|TRBV5-1
CASSPGFGSYEQYF
TGCGCCAGCAGCCCCGGGTTCGGATCCTACGAGCAGTACTTC
>.|13|.|TRBJ1-2|TRBV6-2/TRBV6-3
CASSYSSAYGYTF
TGTGCCAGCAGTTACTCGAGCGCTTATGGCTACACCTTC
>.|14|.|TRBJ2-7|TRBV5-4
CASSLVPGAHEQYF
TGTGCCAGCAGCTTGGTCCCAGGGGCGCACGAGCAGTACTTC
>.|15|TRBD2|TRBJ2-7|TRBV7-2
CASSVNPRGAYEQYF
TGTGCCAGCAGCGTCAACCCGCGGGGGGCCTACGAGCAGTACTTC
>few|13|.|TRBJ1-2|TRBV27
CASSFNRNYGYTF
TGTGCCAGCAGTTTTAACAGGAACTATGGCTACACCTTC
>.|11|.|TRBJ1-1|TRBV20-1
CSARGWYEAFF
TGCAGTGCTAGAGGGTGGTATGAAGCTTTCTTT
>.|14|.|TRBJ1-1|TRBV18
CASSPRGLNTEAFF
TGTGCCAGCTCACCACGAGGGCTGAACACTGAAGCTTTCTTT
>.|14|TRBD1|TRBJ1-3|TRBV7-9
CASRRQGSGNTIYF
TGTGCCAGCAGGCGACAGGGCTCTGGAAACACCATATATTTT
>.|16|TRBD1|TRBJ1-2|TRBV6-5
CASSYVQDRLNYGYTF
TGTGCCAGCAGTTACGTTCAGGACAGGTTAAACTATGGCTACACCTTC
>.|10|.|TRBJ2-7|TRBV19
CASGDYEQYF
TGTGCCAGTGGTGATTACGAGCAGTACTTC
>.|13|.|TRBJ1-2|TRBV12-3/TRBV12-4
CASSLLALYGYTF
TGTGCCAGCAGTTTACTCGCCCTCTATGGCTACACCTTC
>.|17|TRBD2|TRBJ2-1|TRBV3-1/TRBV3-2
CASSLYLETSGRNEQFF
TGTGCCAGCAGCCTATATCTGGAGACTAGCGGGCGAAATGAGCAGTTCTTC
>.|17|TRBD1|TRBJ1-3|TRBV5-4
CASSLGGQGFSGNTIYF
TGTGCCAGCAGCTTAGGGGGACAGGGTTTTTCTGGAAACACCATATATTTT
>.|18|TRBD1|TRBJ1-6|TRBV5-5
CASSLVDRGVSYNSPLHF
TGTGCCAGCAGCTTGGTCGACAGGGGAGTATCCTATAATTCACCCCTCCACTTT
>once|15|.|TRBJ1-1|TRBV11-2
CASIRFGGVDTEAFF
TGTGCCAGCATAAGATTCGGGGGCGTCGACACTGAAGCTTTCTTT
>.|15|TRBD1|TRBJ1-3|TRBV5-1
CASSFDRVSGNTIYF
TGCGCCAGCAGCTTTGACAGGGTCTCTGGAAACACCATATATTTT
>.|14|.|TRBJ1-1|TRBV6-5
CASSLTGFGTEAFF
TGTGCCAGCAGTTTAACAGGGTTTGGCACTGAAGCTTTCTTT
>.|17|TRBD1|TRBJ1-1|TRBV3-1/TRBV3-2
CASSQDRDRRLCTEAFF
TGTGCCAGCAGCCAAGATCGGGACAGGCGGTTGTGCACTGAAGCTTTCTTT
>.|15|.|TRBJ2-7|TRBV7-9
CASSPVFQNSYEQYF
TGTGCCAGCAGCCCTGTTTTTCAGAACTCCTACGAGCAGTACTTC
>.|12|.|TRBJ1-2|TRBV6-5
CASIEDAYGYTF
TGTGCCAGCATAGAGGATGCTTATGGCTACACCTTC
>.|13|.|TRBJ2-7|TRBV5-6
CASSLGAAAEQYF
TGTGCCAGCAGCTTGGGCGCCGCCGCCGAGCAGTACTTC
>.|13|.|TRBJ1-2|TRBV30
CALSSGLNYGYTF
TGTGCCTTATCTTCGGGGCTGAACTATGGCTACACCTTC
>.|12|.|TRBJ2-3|TRBV28
CASNDQADTQYF
TGTGCCAGCAACGACCAAGCGGATACGCAGTATTTT
>.|17|TRBD1|TRBJ1-1|TRBV23-1
CASSPPRTGGINTEAFF
TGCGCCAGCAGTCCTCCCCGGACAGGGGGGATTAACACTGAAGCTTTCTTT
>.|14|TRBD1|TRBJ2-2|TRBV6-5
CASRGTVLAGELFF
TGTGCCAGTAGGGGGACAGTTCTTGCCGGGGAGCTGTTTTTT